This TCR beta chain was sequenced in a study of blood T cell repertoires in COVID-19. Study details: T cells, B-cell-depleted T cells, or PBMCs supplied cDNA or gDNA.

This clone was recorded only once. In the original workflow: Estimation of nucleated cell counts was performed using reference gene primer amplification. Clones were sequenced by immunoSEQ multiplex PCR, and TCRdb holds only the in-frame ones, with some missing. D and trimming were read from the DNA, whereas the V and J calls and clone size are those reported in that table. The table shows roughly 250,000 clones, with 85% occurring only once. The CDR3 totals 14 residues. In germline, CDR1 is MNHEY, CDR2 SVGEGT. Losses at the gene ends were 5 bases for V and 6 bases for J; bases not matched to a gene: 10.

This receptor was identified in a middle-aged man with acute or convalescent COVID-19. The material sequenced was peripheral blood. This rearrangement joins TRBV6-2 or TRBV6-3 to TRBJ2-7; 7 bases line up with TRBD2. The CDR3 region has the DNA TGTGCCAGCAGTACAGGTGGGGGGGTATCCGAGCAGTACTTC. This sequence encodes CASSTGGGVSEQYF.